What follows are 2 T cell receptor beta chains derived from one specimen sequenced in a study of blood T cells in healthy people across ages. The second PCR ran about 6 to 12 cycles with a sample-barcoded 5' primer and J-beta primers. TCRdb reanalysed the 5' RACE reads using MiXCR and keeps one entry per CDR3 protein. Here the sample spans 1.5 million to 1.9 million distinct CDR3 sequences, about 45% being singletons. Sample: blood. Receptor source: a woman between 18 and 30 years old in good health.

This clonotype was found a few times. The chain employs TRBV5-1 and TRBJ1-2; weak D call: TRBD1 (6 bases). Trimming removed 5 bases from V and 1 base from J, with 12 bases in between. The CDR3 runs to 14 residues. The germline V gene encodes CDR1 SGHRS and CDR2 YFSETQ. The CDR3 loop is CASSLQDSNYGYTF. CDR3 DNA: TGCGCCAGCAGTCTCCAGGACAGTAACTATGGCTACACCTTC. The complete variable domain, with remaining parts taken from reference TRBV5-1 and TRBJ1-2, reads KAGVTQTPRYLIKTRGQQVTLSCSPISGHRSVSWYQQTPGQGLQFLFEYFSETQRNKGNFPGRFSGRQFSNSRSEMNVSTLELGDSALYLCASSLQDSNYGYTFGSGTRLTVV.

The chain has TRBV6-2 or TRBV6-3 and TRBJ1-2; D ambiguous. This CDR3 region has 14 residues. Germline lookup yields CDR1 MNHEY and CDR2 SVGEGT. Trimming stripped 6 bases from V and 0 bases from J, with 11 bases between. The CDR3 coding sequence is TGTGCCAGCAGACTCAGTGGAGCTAACTATGGCTACACCTTC. Translation: CASRLSGANYGYTF.